These T cell receptor beta chains were read from a single sample in a study of blood T cell repertoires in COVID-19. Produced via immunoSEQ multiplex PCR; TCRdb's table is partial and in-frame only. The table includes under 300,000 clones, about four fifths detected once. Sequenced material: peripheral blood. The receptors here all came from a man older than 75 with acute or convalescent COVID-19. Both conserved end residues are part of each CDR3. The D gene is left open where the match is weak. Some rows have no size entry. The others give once, few or many, or a class for an expanded clone.

few	TRBD1	TRBV2	TRBJ2-6	CASSKDRASGANVLTF	TGTGCCAGCAGCAAGGACAGGGCCTCTGGGGCCAACGTCCTGACTTTC
NA	NA	TRBV5-1	TRBJ2-3	CASSLESRTDTQYF	TGCGCCAGCAGCCTAGAATCTAGGACAGATACGCAGTATTTT
NA	TRBD2	TRBV7-9	TRBJ2-7	CASSFLPGLAGRQYF	TGTGCCAGCAGCTTCCTACCGGGACTAGCGGGGCGGCAGTACTTC
NA	NA	TRBV6-5	TRBJ2-2	CASRRQRGTVGELFF	TGTGCCAGCAGACGCCAAAGGGGAACTGTGGGGGAGCTGTTTTTT
NA	NA	TRBV7-8	TRBJ2-5	CASSLLETQYF	TGTGCCAGCAGCCTTCTGGAGACCCAGTACTTC
NA	TRBD1	TRBV5-1	TRBJ2-3	CASSPQGAPDTQYF	TGCGCCAGCAGCCCACAGGGGGCACCAGATACGCAGTATTTT
NA	TRBD1	TRBV29-1	TRBJ1-2	CSVDGTALGYTF	TGCAGCGTTGACGGGACAGCCCTTGGCTACACCTTC
NA	TRBD2	TRBV7-6	TRBJ2-6	CASSVSGLSSGANVLTF	TGTGCCAGCAGCGTTAGCGGGCTGAGCTCTGGGGCCAACGTCCTGACTTTC
NA	TRBD1	TRBV5-1	TRBJ1-3	CASSAGQGGSGNTIYF	TGCGCCAGCAGCGCGGGACAGGGGGGAAGTGGAAACACCATATATTTT
NA	NA	TRBV5-1	TRBJ1-4	CASSPDRKPNEKLFF	TGCGCCAGCAGTCCAGACAGGAAGCCTAATGAAAAACTGTTTTTT
NA	NA	TRBV28	TRBJ1-6	CASSFGAPGGDSPLHF	TGTGCCAGCAGTTTTGGGGCCCCTGGGGGCGATTCACCCCTCCACTTT
once	TRBD2	TRBV2	TRBJ2-2	CASRSTSGMTGELFF	TGTGCCAGCAGGTCAACTAGCGGGATGACCGGGGAGCTGTTTTTT
NA	NA	TRBV6-5	TRBJ1-4	CATRRGGDRREKLFF	TGTGCCACCCGAAGGGGCGGGGACCGTCGGGAAAAACTGTTTTTT
NA	NA	TRBV3-1/TRBV3-2	TRBJ1-2	CASSRRGGGYTF	TGTGCCAGCAGCCGTAGAGGTGGTGGCTACACCTTC
few	NA	TRBV19	TRBJ1-2	CASSRQQGYYGYTF	TGTGCCAGTAGCCGCCAACAGGGCTACTATGGCTACACCTTC
NA	NA	TRBV4-1	TRBJ1-6	CASSQATGSSYNSPLHF	TGCGCCAGCAGCCAGGCGACAGGATCCTCCTATAATTCACCCCTCCACTTT
NA	NA	TRBV6-2/TRBV6-3	TRBJ2-7	CASSPGGTAYEQYF	TGTGCCAGCAGTCCAGGGGGGACCGCCTACGAGCAGTACTTC
NA	NA	TRBV5-1	TRBJ2-5	CASSLGAGHRRAGETQYF	TGCGCCAGCAGCTTGGGAGCTGGACACCGAAGAGCAGGGGAGACCCAGTACTTC
NA	TRBD1	TRBV28	TRBJ2-5	CASRDRGTWETQYF	TGTGCCAGCAGGGACAGGGGGACGTGGGAGACCCAGTACTTC
NA	TRBD2	TRBV5-1	TRBJ2-1	CASSSGTSGVSLKDEQFF	TGCGCCAGCAGCTCAGGGACTAGCGGGGTTAGTCTCAAGGATGAGCAGTTCTTC
NA	NA	TRBV9	TRBJ1-2	CASSASKGDYGYTF	TGTGCCAGCAGCGCCTCCAAGGGGGACTATGGCTACACCTTC
NA	NA	TRBV11-2	TRBJ1-1	CASSRTDSNTEAFF	TGTGCCAGCAGCCGGACAGATTCTAACACTGAAGCTTTCTTT
NA	NA	TRBV11-2	TRBJ2-7	CASSLSLLVEQYF	TGTGCCAGCAGCTTATCTTTATTAGTTGAGCAGTACTTC
NA	NA	TRBV9	TRBJ1-1	CASSLRDTPTLNTEAFF	TGTGCCAGCAGCCTAAGGGACACCCCAACCCTGAACACTGAAGCTTTCTTT
NA	NA	TRBV28	TRBJ2-7	CASSQAPLYEQYF	TGTGCCAGCAGTCAGGCCCCCCTCTACGAGCAGTACTTC
once	NA	TRBV20-1	TRBJ1-4	CSASPTNPNEKLFF	TGCAGTGCTAGTCCGACAAATCCTAATGAAAAACTGTTTTTT
NA	TRBD2	TRBV4-2	TRBJ2-7	CASSQDFFSSGTRDEQYF	TGTGCCAGCAGCCAAGATTTCTTCTCGAGCGGGACCAGGGATGAGCAGTACTTC
NA	TRBD2	TRBV6-5	TRBJ2-1	CASSLLAGDYNEQFF	TGTGCCAGCAGTTTGCTAGCGGGAGACTACAATGAGCAGTTCTTC
NA	NA	TRBV27	TRBJ1-6	CASRWTADNSPLHF	TGTGCCAGCAGGTGGACAGCGGATAATTCACCCCTCCACTTT
NA	NA	TRBV19	TRBJ2-5	CASSEGVRETQYF	TGTGCCAGTAGTGAGGGGGTTCGAGAGACCCAGTACTTC
NA	NA	TRBV6-5	TRBJ2-7	CASSLGGSYEQYF	TGTGCCAGCAGCCTCGGGGGCTCCTACGAGCAGTACTTC
NA	NA	TRBV5-4	TRBJ1-6	CASSRWDNNSPLHF	TGTGCCAGCAGCCGATGGGACAACAATTCACCCCTCCACTTT
NA	NA	TRBV27	TRBJ2-4	CASQSGPMNIQYF	TGTGCCAGCCAGTCAGGGCCGATGAACATTCAGTACTTC
NA	NA	TRBV11-2	TRBJ1-6	CASSSQVALRSPLHF	TGTGCCAGCAGTTCGCAGGTAGCGCTTAGATCACCCCTCCACTTT
NA	NA	TRBV11-2	TRBJ2-5	CASSLAGQQETQYF	TGTGCCAGCAGCTTGGCGGGTCAGCAAGAGACCCAGTACTTC
NA	TRBD1	TRBV7-2	TRBJ2-1	CASRPRQGDEQFF	TGTGCCAGCAGACCAAGACAGGGAGATGAGCAGTTCTTC
NA	NA	TRBV19	TRBJ2-1	CASSVGVTYNEQFF	TGTGCCAGTAGCGTAGGGGTGACCTACAATGAGCAGTTCTTC
NA	NA	TRBV3-1/TRBV3-2	TRBJ1-2	CASRKQSGSLYGYTF	TGTGCCAGCAGGAAACAGAGTGGATCCTTATATGGCTACACCTTC
once	TRBD1	TRBV5-1	TRBJ1-6	CASSALPRGLNSPLHF	TGCGCCAGCAGCGCCCTACCAAGGGGGCTAAATTCACCCCTCCACTTT
NA	TRBD1	TRBV19	TRBJ1-2	CASSIGTGGSYGYTF	TGTGCCAGTAGTATAGGGACAGGGGGCTCCTATGGCTACACCTTC
NA	TRBD1	TRBV6-5	TRBJ2-7	CANSRGPSYEQYF	TGTGCCAACTCCAGGGGGCCATCCTACGAGCAGTACTTC
NA	NA	TRBV12-3/TRBV12-4	TRBJ2-7	CASSLGAIYEQYF	TGTGCCAGCAGTTTGGGGGCTATCTACGAGCAGTACTTC
NA	NA	TRBV7-9	TRBJ1-6	CASSLAGAGNSPLHF	TGTGCCAGCAGCTTAGCAGGGGCAGGGAATTCACCCCTCCACTTT
NA	TRBD1	TRBV6-6	TRBJ2-7	CASSYGQGVYEQYF	TGTGCCAGCAGTTACGGACAGGGGGTCTACGAGCAGTACTTC
NA	TRBD2	TRBV2	TRBJ2-1	CASSPSGSSHNEQFF	TGTGCCAGCAGTCCTAGCGGGAGTTCCCACAATGAGCAGTTCTTC